This T cell receptor beta chain derives from a study of cytomegalovirus exposure and HLA in healthy donors. Study-level results: A cluster of highly shared sequence variants was likely a sequencing artifact. Productive status was seen about 90% or about 30% of the time for most TCR beta V segments in an earlier analysis.

Researchers ran the PCR with 60 Vbeta and 13 Jbeta primers. Data came from immunoSEQ multiplex PCR; TCRdb stores just in-frame clones and leaves some out. The sample totals about 120,000 clones. Comments on this clone: Its antigen is not known.

This CDR3 has 13 residues. Per germline, CDR1 GTSNPN and CDR2 SVGIG (reference sequence). The V segment lost 4 bases and the J segment 11 bases; nucleotides outside the gene matches: 13. Sequenced input: PBMCs. The V call is TRBV30, the J call TRBJ1-1, with TRBD1 matching 7 bases. The sequence was obtained from a man aged 18-30 years in good health and CMV-seronegative. CDR3 amino acids: CAWTEIQGTGAFF. The DNA of the CDR3 is TGTGCCTGGACCGAGATACAGGGGACGGGCGCTTTCTTT.